This TCR beta chain was sequenced in a study of identical twins (dated by TCRdb to the mid-2010s). About the study as a whole: To test whether fetal clonotypes persist, the study used deep sequencing on TCR alpha and beta repertoires from monozygotic twins, unrelated adults of various ages, and cord blood. To rule out contamination, the twin experiments were replicated at different times with different library preparation protocols. Beyond this particular receptor, the publication reports: Because the same donors could not be followed over many years, the conclusions relied on cross-sectional statistical analysis. Fewer insertions were carried by abundant cord blood beta clonotypes, a similar but weaker trend appeared in young adult naive repertoires, and no such trend appeared in memory repertoires. Compared with coincidental sharing between unrelated individuals, out-of-frame TCR alpha sequences shared between twins had an excess of sequences with low generation probability. Invariant T cells such as MAIT and iNKT could partly confound zero-insertion analyses, although diverse VJ usage argued against such confounding for most clonotypes. In monozygotic twins, out-of-frame TCR alpha sharing was systematically underestimated by recombination models, although the models agreed with sharing between unrelated individuals. The excess sharing between twins in beta out-of-frame sequences was weaker because fewer shared sequences reduced the signal-to-noise ratio.

Library preparation used 5' RACE. Instrument on record: Illumina HiSeq 2000. Template switching introduced a universal primer binding site; the final cDNA contained a unique molecular identifier, enabling accurate counting of TCR cDNA molecules. Specific primers in the conserved constant-segment region were used to synthesize first-strand cDNA for the TCR alpha and beta chains. To control for contamination, every cDNA library was double barcoded, receiving both a SMART-Mk sample barcode and Illumina barcodes. TruSeq adapter sequences along with Illumina sample barcodes were introduced in two successive PCR steps. The Illumina HiSeq platform was used with custom primers to sequence TCR alpha and beta cDNA libraries. As for the original processing: Unique molecular identifiers were extracted from raw reads with MiGEC, and CDR3 positions were determined with MiXCR. Recombination models were inferred per individual with the repgenHMM and IGoR tools using an EM algorithm. The tcR package in R was used for shared clonotype analysis, with sharing normalized by the product of cloneset sizes. To study raw recombination free of thymic and clonal selection effects, out-of-frame nonproductive sequences were analyzed. The public sequencing data were trimmed at Q25 with fastp and processed into clonotypes with MiXCR by TCRdb, which kept only in-frame beta chains. Duplicate CDR3 protein sequences are folded into a single record with the most common DNA and genes. These V and J calls originate from TCRdb's pipeline instead of the authors' own analysis. The sample data list approximately 700,000 distinct CDR3 sequences, and roughly 6.2% of these were observed just once. The ten largest clones take up about 1.8% of the sample.

All donors were healthy Caucasians. Three unrelated non-twin adults were also sequenced: a male aged 18 to 30, a male aged 50 to 60 and a female aged 50 to 60. Miltenyi CD45RO+ enrichment and human naive T-cell isolation kits were used to isolate memory (CD45RO+) and naive T cells from PBMC. Cut back by 6 bases and 5 bases, the V and J ends lie 13 bases apart. The CDR3, cysteine through phenylalanine, is 14 amino acids long. Just CDR3 DNA is preserved here, 42 bases in frame from base 1. This clonotype was observed a few times. No cognate antigen has been identified for it. No quality values exist for individual bases; no much larger clone is one base distant.

This receptor chain uses TRBV12-3 or TRBV12-4 and TRBJ1-4; TRBD1 could be the D gene, as 6 bases match. The origin of this receptor is a man aged 18-30 years in good health. Material: naive T cells sorted from blood. This specimen's cell subset or site label, per the study, means: cells isolated with a human naive T-cell isolation kit. The sequenced DNA: TGTGCCAGCAGGGAAAGGGGGTACAATGAAAAACTGTTTTTT. The translation is CASRERGYNEKLFF.